These 4 T cell receptor beta chains were all obtained from the same sample, sequenced in a study of cytomegalovirus exposure and HLA in healthy donors. The PCR used 60 Vbeta and 13 Jbeta primers. The assay was immunoSEQ multiplex PCR, and TCRdb's table has in-frame clones only and misses some. Its clone listing holds tens of thousands of clones. What was sequenced was PBMCs. The receptor set was obtained from a woman aged 25-40 years in good health and CMV-seropositive.

The chain couples TRBV2 to TRBJ1-2; TRBD1 matches at 8 bases. J gave up 0 bases and V 2 bases, and 11 bases lay outside the gene matches. CDR1 is SNHLY, CDR2 FYNNEI, per germline. There are 18 residues in the CDR3. The CDR3 nucleotides read TGTGCCAGCAGTGAATTTGTTTGGACAGGGTTAGCTAACTATGGCTACACCTTC. Translation gives CASSEFVWTGLANYGYTF.

The CDR3 here is CASSATSRNEQFF. CDR3 bases: TGTGCCAGCAGCGCGACTAGCCGGAATGAGCAGTTCTTC. The chain links TRBV7-2 to TRBJ2-1; 7 positions agree with TRBD2. Germline V CDR1 and CDR2: SGHTA, FQGNSA. The V segment lost 5 bases and the J segment 7 bases; nucleotides outside the gene matches: 5. The CDR3 extends over 13 amino acids.

This chain joins TRBV7-8 and TRBJ2-7, with D possibly TRBD1 on 6 matching bases. This CDR3 is built from 15 residues. V gave up 4 bases and J gave up 3 bases, with 16 bases separating them. CDR1 and CDR2 from the germline V gene are SGHVS and FQNEAQ. The CDR3: CASSSKDRTYYEQYF. The CDR3 DNA sequence: TGTGCCAGCAGCTCAAAGGACAGAACCTACTACGAGCAGTACTTC. Full variable domain (missing parts from reference TRBV7-8 and TRBJ2-7): GAGVSQSPRYKVAKRGQDVALRCDPISGHVSLFWYQQALGQGPEFLTYFQNEAQLDKSGLPSDRFFAERPEGSVSTLKIQRTQQEDSAVYLCASSSKDRTYYEQYFGPGTRLTVT.

For this clone: One end of the junction varies from germline; a read error may be responsible. The V and J genes are TRBV25-1 and TRBJ2-7; tentatively, D is TRBD1 (6 bases). The CDR3 extends over 14 amino acids. Per the germline V gene, CDR1 is MGHDK and CDR2 is SYGVNS. DNA for the CDR3: TGTGCCACCGATGGACAGCCTATCTCCAACGAGCAGTACTTC. This sequence encodes CATDGQPISNEQYF.